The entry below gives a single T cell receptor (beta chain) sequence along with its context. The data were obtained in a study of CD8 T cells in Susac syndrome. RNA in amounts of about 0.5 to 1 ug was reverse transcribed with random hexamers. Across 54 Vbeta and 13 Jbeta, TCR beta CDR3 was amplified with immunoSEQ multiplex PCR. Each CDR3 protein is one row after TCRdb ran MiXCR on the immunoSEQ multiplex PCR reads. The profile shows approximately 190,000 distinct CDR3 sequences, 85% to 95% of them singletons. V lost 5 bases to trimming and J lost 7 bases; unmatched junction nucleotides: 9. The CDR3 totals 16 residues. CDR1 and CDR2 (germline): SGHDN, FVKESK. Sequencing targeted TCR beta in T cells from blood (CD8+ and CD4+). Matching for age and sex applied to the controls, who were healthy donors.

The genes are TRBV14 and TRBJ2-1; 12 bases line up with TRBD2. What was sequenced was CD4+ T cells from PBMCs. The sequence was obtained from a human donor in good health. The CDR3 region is CASSFSSGGAGNEQFF. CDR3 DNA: TGTGCCAGCAGCTTCTCTAGCGGGGGGGCTGGGAATGAGCAGTTCTTC. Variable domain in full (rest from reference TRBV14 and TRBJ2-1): EAGVTQFPSHSVIEKGQTVTLRCDPISGHDNLYWYRRVMGKEIKFLLHFVKESKQDESGMPNNRFLAERTGGTYSTLKVQPAELEDSGVYFCASSFSSGGAGNEQFFGPGTRLTVL.